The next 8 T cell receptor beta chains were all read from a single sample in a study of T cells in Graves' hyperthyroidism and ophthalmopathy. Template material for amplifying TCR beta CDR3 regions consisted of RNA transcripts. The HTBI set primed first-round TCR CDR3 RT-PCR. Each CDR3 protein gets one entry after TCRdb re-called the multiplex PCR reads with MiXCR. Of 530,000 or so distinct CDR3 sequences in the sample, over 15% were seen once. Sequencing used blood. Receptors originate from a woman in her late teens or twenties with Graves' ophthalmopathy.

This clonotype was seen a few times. The CDR3 sequence: CAWSVPGGPPEQYF. The CDR3 DNA sequence: TGTGCCTGGAGTGTACCTGGGGGGCCGCCCGAGCAGTACTTC. This chain links TRBV30 with TRBJ2-7; D might be TRBD1 or TRBD2, each matching 6 bases. Germline CDR1 and CDR2: GTSNPN and SVGIG (reference sequence). Trimming left V 0 bases short and J 6 bases short, with 15 bases between. The CDR3 is 14 residues long.

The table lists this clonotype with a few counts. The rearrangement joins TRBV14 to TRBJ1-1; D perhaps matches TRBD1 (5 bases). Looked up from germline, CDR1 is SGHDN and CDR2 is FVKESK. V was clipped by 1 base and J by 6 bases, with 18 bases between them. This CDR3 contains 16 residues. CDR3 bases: TGTGCCAGCAGCCAAGGGGGCGGAGGGGTAGGGGCTGAAGCTTTCTTT. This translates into CASSQGGGGVGAEAFF.

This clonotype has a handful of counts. The CDR3: CSVAHVQGASGELFF. In DNA form, the CDR3 reads TGCAGCGTTGCGCATGTACAGGGGGCTAGCGGGGAGCTGTTTTTT. This sequence joins TRBV29-1 and TRBJ2-2; 9 bases agree with TRBD1. This CDR3 comprises 15 residues. Germline CDR1 reads SQVTM; CDR2 reads ANQGSEA. V shed 4 bases and J 7 bases; nucleotides not matched to a gene: 10.

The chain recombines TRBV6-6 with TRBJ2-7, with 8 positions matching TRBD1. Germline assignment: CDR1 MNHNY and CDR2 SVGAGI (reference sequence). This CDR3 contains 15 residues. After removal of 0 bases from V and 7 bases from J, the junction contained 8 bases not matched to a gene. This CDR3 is CASSYSWQGASEQYF. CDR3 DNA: TGTGCCAGCAGTTACTCGTGGCAGGGGGCAAGTGAGCAGTACTTC.

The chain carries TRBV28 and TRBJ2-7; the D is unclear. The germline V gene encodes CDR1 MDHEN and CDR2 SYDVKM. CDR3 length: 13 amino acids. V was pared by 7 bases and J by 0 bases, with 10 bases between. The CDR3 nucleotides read TGTGCCAGCACCATGGTGGGCTCCTACGAGCAGTACTTC. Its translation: CASTMVGSYEQYF.

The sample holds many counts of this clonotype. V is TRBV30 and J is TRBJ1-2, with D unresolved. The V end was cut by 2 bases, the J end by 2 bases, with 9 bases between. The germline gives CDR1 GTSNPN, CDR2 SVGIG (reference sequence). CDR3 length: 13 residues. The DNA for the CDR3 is TGTGCCTGGAGTTCTCTGGGGAACTATGGCTACACCTTC. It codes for CAWSSLGNYGYTF.

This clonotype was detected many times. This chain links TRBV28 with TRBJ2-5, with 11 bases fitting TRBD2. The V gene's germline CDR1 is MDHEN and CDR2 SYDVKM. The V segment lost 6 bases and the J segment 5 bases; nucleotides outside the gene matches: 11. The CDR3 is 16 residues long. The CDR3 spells CASSYPLAGGGETQYF. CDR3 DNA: TGTGCCAGCAGCTACCCTCTAGCGGGGGGAGGCGAGACCCAGTACTTC.

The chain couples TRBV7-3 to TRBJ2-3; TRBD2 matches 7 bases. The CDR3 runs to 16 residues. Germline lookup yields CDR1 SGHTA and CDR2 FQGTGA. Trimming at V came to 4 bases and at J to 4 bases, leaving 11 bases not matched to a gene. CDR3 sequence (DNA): TGTGCCAGCAGCTCCCAGGCCAGCGGGACCGCAGATACGCAGTATTTT. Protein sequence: CASSSQASGTADTQYF. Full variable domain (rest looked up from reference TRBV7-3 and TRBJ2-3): GAGVSQTPSNKVTEKGKYVELRCDPISGHTALYWYRQSLGQGPEFLIYFQGTGAADDSGLPNDRFFAVRPEGSVSTLKIQRTERGDSAVYLCASSSQASGTADTQYFGPGTRLTVL.